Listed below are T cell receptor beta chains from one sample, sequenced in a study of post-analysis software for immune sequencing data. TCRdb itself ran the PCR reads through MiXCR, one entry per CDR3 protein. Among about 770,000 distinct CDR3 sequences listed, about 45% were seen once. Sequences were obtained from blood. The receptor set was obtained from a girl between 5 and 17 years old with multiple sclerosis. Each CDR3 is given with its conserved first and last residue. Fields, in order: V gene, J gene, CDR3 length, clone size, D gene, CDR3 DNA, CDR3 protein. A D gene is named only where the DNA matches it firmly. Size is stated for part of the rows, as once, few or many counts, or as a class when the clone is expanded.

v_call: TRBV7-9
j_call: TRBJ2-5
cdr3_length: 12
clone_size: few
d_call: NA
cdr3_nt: TGTGCCAGCGAAGCGGTCCAAGAGACCCAGTACTTC
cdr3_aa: CASEAVQETQYF

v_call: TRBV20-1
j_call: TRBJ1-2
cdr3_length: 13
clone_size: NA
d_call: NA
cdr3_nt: TGCAGTGCTAGAGCGGGCAGCAACTATGGCTACACCTTC
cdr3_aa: CSARAGSNYGYTF

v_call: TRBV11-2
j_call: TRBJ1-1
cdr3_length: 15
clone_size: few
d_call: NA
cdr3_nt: TGTGCCAGCAGCTTAGAGGGGGTAGGTCGAACTGAAGCTTTCTTT
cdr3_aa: CASSLEGVGRTEAFF

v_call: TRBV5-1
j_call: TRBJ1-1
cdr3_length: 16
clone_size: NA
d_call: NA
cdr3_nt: TGCGCCAGCAGCTTGGAGGCAGGGTGGTTTGACACTGAAGCTTTCTTT
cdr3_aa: CASSLEAGWFDTEAFF

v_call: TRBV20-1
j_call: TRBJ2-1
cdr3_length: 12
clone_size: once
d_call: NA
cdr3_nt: TGCAGTGCCATTCGGACTAACAATGAGCAGTTCTTC
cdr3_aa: CSAIRTNNEQFF

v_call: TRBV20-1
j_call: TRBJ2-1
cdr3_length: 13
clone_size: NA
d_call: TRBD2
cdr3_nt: TGCAGCGCAAAACTAGCGGATTACAATGAGCAGTTCTTC
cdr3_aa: CSAKLADYNEQFF

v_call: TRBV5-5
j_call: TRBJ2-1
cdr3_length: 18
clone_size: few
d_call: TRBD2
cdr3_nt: TGTGCCAGCAGCTTGTCGGATCGGCGAGCGGGAGGGTACAATGAGCAGTTCTTC
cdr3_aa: CASSLSDRRAGGYNEQFF

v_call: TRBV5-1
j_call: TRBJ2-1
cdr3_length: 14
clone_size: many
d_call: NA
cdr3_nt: TGCGCCAGCAGAAGGGACATCTCCTACAATGAGCAGTTCTTC
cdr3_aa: CASRRDISYNEQFF

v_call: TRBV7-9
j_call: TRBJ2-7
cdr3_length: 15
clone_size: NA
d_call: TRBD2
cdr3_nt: TGTGCCAGCAGCTCCACTAGCGGGAGGTTGAACGAGCAGTACTTC
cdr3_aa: CASSSTSGRLNEQYF

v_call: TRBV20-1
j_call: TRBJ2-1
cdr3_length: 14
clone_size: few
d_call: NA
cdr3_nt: TGCAGTGCTAGCCCCCTGGTATCCTACAATGAGCAGTTCTTC
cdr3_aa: CSASPLVSYNEQFF

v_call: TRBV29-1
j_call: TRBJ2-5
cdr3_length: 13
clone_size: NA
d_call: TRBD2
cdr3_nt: TGCAGCGTTGGACTAGCGCGAGGGGAGACCCAGTACTTC
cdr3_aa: CSVGLARGETQYF

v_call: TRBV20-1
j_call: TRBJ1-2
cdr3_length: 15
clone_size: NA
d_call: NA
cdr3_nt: TGCAGTGCTAGAGCGTCCGGGACGGCGGCCGATGGCTACACCTTC
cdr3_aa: CSARASGTAADGYTF

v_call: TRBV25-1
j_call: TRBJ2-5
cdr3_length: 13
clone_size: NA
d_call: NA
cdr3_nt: TGTGCCAGCAGTGAAAGGCCCACGGTGACCCAGTACTTC
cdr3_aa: CASSERPTVTQYF

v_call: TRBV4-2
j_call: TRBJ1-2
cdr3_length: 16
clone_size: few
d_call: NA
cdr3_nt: TGTGCCAGCAGCCACCCCGACACGGAAATAAACTATGGCTACACCTTC
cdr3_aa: CASSHPDTEINYGYTF

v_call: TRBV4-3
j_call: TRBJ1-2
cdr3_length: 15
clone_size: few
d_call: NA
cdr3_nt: TGCGCCAGCAGCCAAGAGTGGTTGGGATCGTATGGCTACACCTTC
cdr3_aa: CASSQEWLGSYGYTF

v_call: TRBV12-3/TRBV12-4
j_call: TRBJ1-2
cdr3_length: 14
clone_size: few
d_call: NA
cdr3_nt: TGTGCCAGCAGCTCAATCATTGGGGGCTATGGCTACACCTTC
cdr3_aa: CASSSIIGGYGYTF

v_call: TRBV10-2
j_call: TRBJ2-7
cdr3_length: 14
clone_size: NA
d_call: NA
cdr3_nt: TGCGCCAGCAGTGAGTTAGGACGGAACTACGAGCAGTACTTC
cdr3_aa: CASSELGRNYEQYF

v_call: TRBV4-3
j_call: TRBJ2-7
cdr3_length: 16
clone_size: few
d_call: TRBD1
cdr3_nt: TGCGCCAGCAGCCAAGCTTGGGACAGCCGCTCCTACGAGCAGTACTTC
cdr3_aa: CASSQAWDSRSYEQYF